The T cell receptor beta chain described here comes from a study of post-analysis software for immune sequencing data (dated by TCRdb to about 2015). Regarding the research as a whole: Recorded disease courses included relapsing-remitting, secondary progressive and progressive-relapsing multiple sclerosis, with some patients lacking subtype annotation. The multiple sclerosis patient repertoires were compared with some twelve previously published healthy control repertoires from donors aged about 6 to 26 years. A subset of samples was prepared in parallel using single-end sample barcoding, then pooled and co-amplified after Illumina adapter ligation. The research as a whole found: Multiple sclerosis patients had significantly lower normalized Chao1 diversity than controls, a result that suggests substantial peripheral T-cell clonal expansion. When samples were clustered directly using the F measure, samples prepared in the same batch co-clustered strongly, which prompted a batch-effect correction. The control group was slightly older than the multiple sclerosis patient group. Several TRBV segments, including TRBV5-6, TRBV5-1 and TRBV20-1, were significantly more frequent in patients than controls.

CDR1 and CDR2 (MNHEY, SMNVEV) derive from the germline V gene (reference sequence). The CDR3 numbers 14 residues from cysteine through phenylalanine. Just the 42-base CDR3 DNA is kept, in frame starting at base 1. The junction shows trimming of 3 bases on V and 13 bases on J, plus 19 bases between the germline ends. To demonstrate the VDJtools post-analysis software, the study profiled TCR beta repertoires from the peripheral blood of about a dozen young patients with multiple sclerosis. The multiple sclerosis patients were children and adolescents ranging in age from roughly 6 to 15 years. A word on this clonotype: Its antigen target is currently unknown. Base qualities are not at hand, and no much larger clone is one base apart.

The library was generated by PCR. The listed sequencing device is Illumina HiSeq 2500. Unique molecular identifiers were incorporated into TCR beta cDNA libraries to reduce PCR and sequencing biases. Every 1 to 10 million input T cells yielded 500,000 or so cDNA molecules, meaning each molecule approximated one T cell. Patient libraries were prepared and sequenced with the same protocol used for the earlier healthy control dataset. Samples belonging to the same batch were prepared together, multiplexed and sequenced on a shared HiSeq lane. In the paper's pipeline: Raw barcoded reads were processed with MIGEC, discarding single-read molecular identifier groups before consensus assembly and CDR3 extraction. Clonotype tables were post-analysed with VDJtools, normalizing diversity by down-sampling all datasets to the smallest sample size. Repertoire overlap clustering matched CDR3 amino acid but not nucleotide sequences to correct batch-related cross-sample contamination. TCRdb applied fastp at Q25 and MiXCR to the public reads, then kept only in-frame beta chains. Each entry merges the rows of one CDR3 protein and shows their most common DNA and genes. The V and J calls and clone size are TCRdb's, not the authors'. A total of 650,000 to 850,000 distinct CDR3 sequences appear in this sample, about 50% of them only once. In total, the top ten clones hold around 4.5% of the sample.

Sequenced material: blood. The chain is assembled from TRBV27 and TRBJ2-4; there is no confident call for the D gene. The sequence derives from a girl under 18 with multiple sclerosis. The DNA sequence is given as TGTGCCAGCAGTTTCCGAGTCCCCGTCGGTGAGCAGTACTTC. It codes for CASSFRVPVGEQYF.